The 15 T cell receptor beta chains presented below share a single source sample, sequenced in a study of OX40 agonist ivuxolimab in advanced cancers. Some clones are missing from TCRdb's copy, which holds only in-frame ones; the method was immunoSEQ multiplex PCR. Among some 50,000 clones listed, approximately 90% were seen once. The sequences come from CD4+ or CD8+ T cells sorted from blood, collected in a trial of the OX40 agonist ivuxolimab. These receptors were obtained from an adult with an advanced solid tumor such as melanoma, head and neck, liver or kidney cancer.

This chain uses TRBV12-1 with TRBJ2-7; TRBD2, the table's D call, lacks a check against the DNA. TRBV12-1 is given as a pseudogene. The CDR3 extends over 13 amino acids. Here the CDR3 reads CASSWDFAYEQYF. Written as DNA, the CDR3 is TGTGCCAGCAGCTGGGACTTTGCTTACGAGCAGTACTTC.

The genes are TRBV6-1 and TRBJ2-7; TRBD1 matches 7 bases. V lost 3 bases, J lost 4 bases, and 0 bases stayed unmatched. This CDR3 is built from 12 residues. The V gene's germline CDR1 is MNHNS and CDR2 SASEGT. The CDR3 DNA sequence: TGTGCCAGCAGTGAGGACAGGTACGAGCAGTACTTC. Amino acids: CASSEDRYEQYF.

The chain is built from TRBV7-2 and TRBJ1-1, with D possibly TRBD1 on 5 matching bases. This CDR3 comprises 13 residues. Trimming cost V 5 bases and J 3 bases, with 10 bases left between them. The germline V gene has CDR1 SGHTA and CDR2 FQGNSA. This CDR3 reads CASSQGRDTEAFF. The CDR3 nucleotides are TGTGCCAGCAGCCAGGGAAGGGACACTGAAGCTTTCTTT.

V and J are TRBV7-2 and TRBJ1-1, with D possibly TRBD1 on 6 matching bases. CDR1 is SGHTA and CDR2 is FQGNSA in the germline V gene. This CDR3 is 14 amino acids long. V lost 5 bases and J 0 bases, leaving 10 bases between the germline ends. In nucleotides, the CDR3 is TGTGCCAGCAGCCACGGACAGTTGAACACTGAAGCTTTCTTT. Amino acid sequence: CASSHGQLNTEAFF.

The chain couples TRBV4-1 to TRBJ2-6; D call uncertain. Per germline, CDR1 MGHRA and CDR2 YSYEKL. The CDR3 is 17 residues long. Trimming shortened V by 1 base and J by 5 bases, and 15 bases separated the two germline ends. The CDR3 bases are TGCGCCAGCAGCCAAGTTTTCAAGGTTCTTAGGGCCAACGTCCTGACTTTC. Protein: CASSQVFKVLRANVLTF.

This clone has just one count. The V call is TRBV5-5, the J call TRBJ2-7; D is unclear. CDR1 is SGHKS and CDR2 is YYEKEE in the germline V gene (reference sequence). V was pared by 2 bases and J by 4 bases, with 4 bases between. There are 11 residues in the CDR3. The CDR3 nucleotides are TGTGCCAGCAGCTTCGATTACGAGCAGTACTTC. This encodes CASSFDYEQYF. The variable domain in full, completed from reference TRBV5-5 and TRBJ2-7, reads DAGVTQSPTHLIKTRGQQVTLRCSPISGHKSVSWYQQVLGQGPQFIFQYYEKEERGRGNFPDRFSARQFPNYSSELNVNALLLGDSALYLCASSFDYEQYFGPGTRLTVT.

The chain uses TRBV7-8 and TRBJ2-7, with 9 bases that match TRBD1. Germline CDR1 SGHVS, CDR2 FQNEAQ. V shed 3 bases, J shed 4 bases, and the junction held 4 bases outside the gene matches. The CDR3 runs to 14 residues. The CDR3 DNA reads TGTGCCAGCAGCTTCCGGACAGGGGAATACGAGCAGTACTTC. Translation gives CASSFRTGEYEQYF. Full variable domain (remainder filled in from reference TRBV7-8 and TRBJ2-7): GAGVSQSPRYKVAKRGQDVALRCDPISGHVSLFWYQQALGQGPEFLTYFQNEAQLDKSGLPSDRFFAERPEGSVSTLKIQRTQQEDSAVYLCASSFRTGEYEQYFGPGTRLTVT.

The V and J genes are TRBV5-1 and TRBJ2-1; TRBD1 might be the D (6 bases). From germline, CDR1 is SGHRS and CDR2 YFSETQ. The CDR3 length is 15 residues. V lost 6 bases and J lost 1, with 14 bases in between. CDR3 sequence: CASNLWTDSYNEQFF. CDR3 DNA: TGCGCCAGCAACTTATGGACAGATTCCTACAATGAGCAGTTCTTC.

This chain joins TRBV29-1 and TRBJ1-1, with TRBD1 matching over 10 bases. CDR3 length: 16 amino acids. V lost 7 bases, J lost 7 bases, and 18 bases stayed unmatched. Germline V gene data show CDR1 as SQVTM and CDR2 as ANQGSEA. CDR3 in amino acids: CSASPQGQGSRGEAFF. In DNA form, the CDR3 reads TGCAGCGCCTCCCCCCAGGGACAGGGGTCACGGGGTGAAGCTTTCTTT.

V gene TRBV19 combines with J gene TRBJ1-1; D ambiguous. Trimming removed 1 base from V and 2 bases from J, with 8 bases in between. The CDR3 is made up of 14 amino acids. Germline assignment: CDR1 LNHDA and CDR2 SQIVND (reference sequence). This chain's CDR3 is CASSIGAINTEAFF. The CDR3 DNA sequence: TGTGCCAGTAGTATAGGGGCGATTAACACTGAAGCTTTCTTT.

For the CDR3, the DNA is TGTGCCAGCAGCACGGGATTATTAGAGCAGTATTTT. Translated, it gives CASSTGLLEQYF. V is TRBV9 and J is TRBJ2-3; a possible D gene is TRBD2 (5 bases). Deletions cut 4 bases from V and 11 bases from J, with 14 bases between. The CDR3 length is 12 residues. Germline CDR1 is SGDLS and CDR2 is YYNGEE.

The genes are TRBV19 and TRBJ1-4, with 9 bases matching TRBD1. J gave up 8 bases and V 5 bases, and 6 bases lay outside the gene matches. CDR1 LNHDA and CDR2 SQIVND come from the germline V gene (reference sequence). The length of the CDR3 is 14 residues. Here the CDR3 DNA reads TGTGCCAGTAGTCCCCGGACAGGGGAGGAAAAACTGTTTTTT. Amino acids: CASSPRTGEEKLFF. The full variable domain, rest sourced from reference TRBV19 and TRBJ1-4, is DGGITQSPKYLFRKEGQNVTLSCEQNLNHDAMYWYRQDPGQGLRLIYYSQIVNDFQKGDIAEGYSVSREKKESFPLTVTSAQKNPTAFYLCASSPRTGEEKLFFGSGTQLSVL.

This clone was seen a handful of times. V usage is TRBV2 and J usage is TRBJ1-2; D is perhaps TRBD1 (6 bases). V shed 2 bases and J shed 9 bases, with 19 bases lying between them. From germline, CDR1 is SNHLY and CDR2 FYNNEI. The CDR3 loop spans 15 amino acids. The CDR3 reads CASSESARGLLSYTF. CDR3 bases: TGTGCCAGCAGTGAATCGGCCAGGGGACTATTGAGCTACACCTTC.

This clone was counted a single time. The chain combines TRBV4-3 with TRBJ2-5, with D possibly matching TRBD2 (7 bases). V lost 3 bases, J lost 2 bases, and 19 bases lay in between. The CDR3 consists of 17 residues. Germline lookup yields CDR1 LGHNA and CDR2 YSLEER. The CDR3 region has the DNA TGCGCCAGCAGCCAGGGGGGGGCAGGGGTCGTTCAAGAGACCCAGTACTTC. It yields the protein CASSQGGAGVVQETQYF.

The chain combines TRBV5-1 with TRBJ2-7; 8 nucleotides align to TRBD1. After removal of 4 bases from V and 6 bases from J, the junction contained 9 bases not matched to a gene. Germline CDR1 SGHRS, CDR2 YFSETQ. The CDR3 covers 14 residues. The CDR3 coding sequence is TGCGCCAGCAGCGCGACAGGGGAAAGGGGCGAGCAGTACTTC. Protein product: CASSATGERGEQYF. The full variable domain, rest sourced from reference TRBV5-1 and TRBJ2-7, is KAGVTQTPRYLIKTRGQQVTLSCSPISGHRSVSWYQQTPGQGLQFLFEYFSETQRNKGNFPGRFSGRQFSNSRSEMNVSTLELGDSALYLCASSATGERGEQYFGPGTRLTVT.